This TCR beta chain was captured in a study of T cell responses to AZD1222 COVID-19 vaccine. Sequencing was performed with immunoSEQ multiplex PCR; in TCRdb, only in-frame clones are kept and a portion is missing. The top ten hold roughly 13% of the sample, which has some 99,000 clones, roughly 90% seen once. The CDR3 covers 15 residues. Trimming removed 3 bases from V and 1 base from J, with 14 bases in between. Germline lookup yields CDR1 SGDLS and CDR2 YYNGEE. The sample here was peripheral blood, taken on day 0 of MenACWY control vaccination. This chain links TRBV9 with TRBJ2-7; D is unclear. The clonotype was recovered from an adult in good health. Here the CDR3 DNA reads TGTGCCAGCAGCGCGCAGGAGACGAGATCCTACGAGCAGTACTTC. It yields the protein CASSAQETRSYEQYF.